This TCR beta chain was captured in a study of vaccination and CD4 T cells after COVID-19. Described treatment: approximately 9-day PBMC culture with coronavirus spike peptide pools or control peptides (ViraFEST assay). Half-medium changes with fresh IL-2 medium occurred on days 3 and 7. Oncomine TCR Beta short-read sequencing was applied to DNA from cultured CD4+ T cells. From the PCR reads, TCRdb called clonotypes with MiXCR, one entry per CDR3 protein. The repertoire holds about 5,300 distinct CDR3 sequences, less than 30% seen once, with 24% in the top ten. The V and J ends lost 1 base and 0 bases respectively, with 8 bases between them. Per the germline V gene, CDR1 is SEHNR and CDR2 is FQNEAQ (reference sequence). The CDR3 totals 15 residues. In this sample, this clonotype turned up a few times. The antigen is not known.

The origin of this receptor is a human donor who had recovered from COVID-19. V is TRBV7-9 and J is TRBJ2-3; a weak D match, TRBD1 (6 bases). Sequenced here: CD4+ T cells from blood, cultured in vitro, sampled after SARS-CoV-2 vaccination. CDR3 loop: CASSLGGQSTDTQYF. The CDR3 coding sequence is TGTGCCAGCAGCTTAGGAGGACAGAGCACAGATACGCAGTATTTT.